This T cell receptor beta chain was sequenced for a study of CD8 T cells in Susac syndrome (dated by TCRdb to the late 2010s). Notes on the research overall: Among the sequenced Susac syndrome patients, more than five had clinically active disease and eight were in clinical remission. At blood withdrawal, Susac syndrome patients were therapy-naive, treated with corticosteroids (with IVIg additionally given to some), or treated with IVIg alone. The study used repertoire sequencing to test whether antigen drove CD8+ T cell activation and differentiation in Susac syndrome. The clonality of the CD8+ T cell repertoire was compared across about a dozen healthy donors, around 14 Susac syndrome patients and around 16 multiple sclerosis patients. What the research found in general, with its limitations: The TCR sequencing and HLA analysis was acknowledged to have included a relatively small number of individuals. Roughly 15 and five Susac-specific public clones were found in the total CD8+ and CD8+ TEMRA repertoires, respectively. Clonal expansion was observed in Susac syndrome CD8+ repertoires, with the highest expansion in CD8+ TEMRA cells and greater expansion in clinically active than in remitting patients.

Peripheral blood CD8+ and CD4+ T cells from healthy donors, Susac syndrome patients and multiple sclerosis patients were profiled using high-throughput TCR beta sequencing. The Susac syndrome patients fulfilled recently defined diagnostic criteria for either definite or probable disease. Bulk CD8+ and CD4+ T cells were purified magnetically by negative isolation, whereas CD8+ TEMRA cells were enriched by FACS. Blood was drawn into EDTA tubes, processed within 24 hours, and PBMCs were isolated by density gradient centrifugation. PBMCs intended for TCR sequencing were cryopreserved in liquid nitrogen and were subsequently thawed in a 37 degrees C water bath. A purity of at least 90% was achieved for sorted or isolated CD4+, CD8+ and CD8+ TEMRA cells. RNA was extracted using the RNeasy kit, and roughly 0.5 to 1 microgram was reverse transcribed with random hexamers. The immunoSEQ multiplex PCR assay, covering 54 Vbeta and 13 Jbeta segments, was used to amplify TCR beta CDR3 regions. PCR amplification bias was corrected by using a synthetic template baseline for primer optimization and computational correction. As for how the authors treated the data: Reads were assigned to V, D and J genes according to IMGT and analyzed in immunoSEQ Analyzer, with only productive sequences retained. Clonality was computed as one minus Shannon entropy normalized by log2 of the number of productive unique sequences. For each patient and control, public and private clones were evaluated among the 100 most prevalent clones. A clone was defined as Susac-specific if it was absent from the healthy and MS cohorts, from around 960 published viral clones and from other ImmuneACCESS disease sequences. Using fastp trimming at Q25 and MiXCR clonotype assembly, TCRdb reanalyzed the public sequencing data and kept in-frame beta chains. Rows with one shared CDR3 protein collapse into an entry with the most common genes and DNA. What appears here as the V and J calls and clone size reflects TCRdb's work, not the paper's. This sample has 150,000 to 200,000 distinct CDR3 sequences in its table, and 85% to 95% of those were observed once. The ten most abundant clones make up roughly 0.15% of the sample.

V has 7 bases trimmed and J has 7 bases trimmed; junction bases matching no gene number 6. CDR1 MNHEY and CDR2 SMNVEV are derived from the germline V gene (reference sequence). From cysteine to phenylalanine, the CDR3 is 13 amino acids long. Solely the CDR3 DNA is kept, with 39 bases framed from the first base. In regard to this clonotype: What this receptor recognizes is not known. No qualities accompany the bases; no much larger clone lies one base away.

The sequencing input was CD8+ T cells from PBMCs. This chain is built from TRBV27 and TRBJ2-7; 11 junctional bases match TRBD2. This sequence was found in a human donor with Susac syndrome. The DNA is TGTGCCAGCAAGGTAGCGGGGGGGCGGGAGCAGTACTTC. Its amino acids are CASKVAGGREQYF.